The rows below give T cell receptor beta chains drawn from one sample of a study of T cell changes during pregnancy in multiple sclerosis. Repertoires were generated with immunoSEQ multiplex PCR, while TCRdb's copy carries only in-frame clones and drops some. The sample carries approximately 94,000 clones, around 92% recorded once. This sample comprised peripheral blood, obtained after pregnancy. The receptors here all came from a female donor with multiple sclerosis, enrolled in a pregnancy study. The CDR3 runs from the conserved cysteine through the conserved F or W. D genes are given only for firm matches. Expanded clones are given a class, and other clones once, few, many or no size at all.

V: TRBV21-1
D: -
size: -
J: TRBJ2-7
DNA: TGTGCCAGCAGCGCCCGGTCCGGGACAGCCTCCTACGAGCAGTACTTC
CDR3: CASSARSGTASYEQYF

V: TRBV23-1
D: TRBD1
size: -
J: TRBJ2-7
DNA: TGCGCCAGCAGTCATTCCGTACTAAACCGGGACAGAAGCTCCTACGAGCAGTACTTC
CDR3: CASSHSVLNRDRSSYEQYF

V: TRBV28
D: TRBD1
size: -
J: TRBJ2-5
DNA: TGTGCCAGCAGTTCCGACAGGGCTGTCCAGTACTTC
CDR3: CASSSDRAVQYF

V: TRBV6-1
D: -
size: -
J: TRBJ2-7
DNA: TGTGCCAGCAGTGAGTCGACATACGAGCAGTACTTC
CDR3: CASSESTYEQYF

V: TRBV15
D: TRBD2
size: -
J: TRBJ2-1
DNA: TGTGCCACCAGCAGAGATCGGGAACTAGCGGGCGACAATGAGCAGTTCTTC
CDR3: CATSRDRELAGDNEQFF

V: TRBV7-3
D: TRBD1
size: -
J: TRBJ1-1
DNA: TGTGCCAGCAGCTGGGACAGGGGCACTGAAGCTTTCTTT
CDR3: CASSWDRGTEAFF

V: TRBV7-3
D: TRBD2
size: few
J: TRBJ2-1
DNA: TGTGCCAGCAGCCCCGTAATAGCGGGAGGGCCGGGTTCGTGGAATGAGCAGTTCTTC
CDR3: CASSPVIAGGPGSWNEQFF

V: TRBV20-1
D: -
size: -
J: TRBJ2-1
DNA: TGCAGTGCTATTAATAATGAGCAGTTCTTC
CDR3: CSAINNEQFF

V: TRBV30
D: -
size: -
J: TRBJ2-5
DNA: TGTGCCTGGAGCAGGGGAATGATCGAGACCCAGTACTTC
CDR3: CAWSRGMIETQYF

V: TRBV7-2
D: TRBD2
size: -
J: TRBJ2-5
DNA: TGTGCCAGCAGCACAGGGACTAGCGGGACCCAGTACTTC
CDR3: CASSTGTSGTQYF

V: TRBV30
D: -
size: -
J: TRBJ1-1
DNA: TGTGCCTGGGGAGACTCTGACCGAGCGGGGATAGCTTTCTTT
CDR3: CAWGDSDRAGIAFF

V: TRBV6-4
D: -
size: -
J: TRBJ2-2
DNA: TGTGCCAGCAGCCTAAAGCTAGGAACCGGGGAGCTGTTTTTT
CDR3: CASSLKLGTGELFF

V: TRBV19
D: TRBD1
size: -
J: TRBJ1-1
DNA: TGTGCCAGTAGTAGAGGACAGGGGGTTACTGAAGCTTTCTTT
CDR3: CASSRGQGVTEAFF

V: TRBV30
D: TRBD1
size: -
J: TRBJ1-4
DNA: TGTGCCTGGGCCCGACAGGGGTTTAATGAAAAACTGTTTTTT
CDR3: CAWARQGFNEKLFF

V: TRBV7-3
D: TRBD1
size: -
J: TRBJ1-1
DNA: TGTGCCAGCAGCTTAACGACAGGGGGAAACACTGAAGCTTTCTTT
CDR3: CASSLTTGGNTEAFF

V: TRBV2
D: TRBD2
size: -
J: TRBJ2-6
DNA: TGTGCCAGCAGTGAAACTAGCGGGAGGGCCGGCTCTGGGGCCAACGTCCTGACTTTC
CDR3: CASSETSGRAGSGANVLTF

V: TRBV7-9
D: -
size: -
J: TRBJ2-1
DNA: TGTGCCAGCAGCCGGACAGTAAGCTCCTACAATGAGCAGTTCTTC
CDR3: CASSRTVSSYNEQFF

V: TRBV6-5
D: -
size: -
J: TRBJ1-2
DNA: TGTGCCAGCAGTTACTCGGACAGTAACTATGGCTACACCTTC
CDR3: CASSYSDSNYGYTF

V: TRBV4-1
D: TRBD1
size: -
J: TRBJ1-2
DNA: TGCGCCAGCTCGGACAGGGATGGCTACACCTTC
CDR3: CASSDRDGYTF

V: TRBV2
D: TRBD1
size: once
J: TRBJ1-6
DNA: TGTGCCAGCAGCCAAGTCTCACAGGGGTCTTCACCCCTCCACTTT
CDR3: CASSQVSQGSSPLHF

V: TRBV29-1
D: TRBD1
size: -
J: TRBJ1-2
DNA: TGCAGCGTTGAAGATAAAGGGACAGGGGGCACCTATGGCTACACCTTC
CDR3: CSVEDKGTGGTYGYTF

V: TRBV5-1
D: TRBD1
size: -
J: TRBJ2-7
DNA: TGCGCCAGCTCGGCGGGACAGGATGACTACGAGCAGTACTTC
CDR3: CASSAGQDDYEQYF

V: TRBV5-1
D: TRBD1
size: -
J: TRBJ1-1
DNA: TGCGCCAGTCAGGGACAGGGCGAAGTCGCTTTCTTT
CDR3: CASQGQGEVAFF

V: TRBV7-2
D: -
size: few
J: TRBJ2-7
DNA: TGTGCCAGCAGCTTAGATCCACTAACCTACGAGCAGTACTTC
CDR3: CASSLDPLTYEQYF

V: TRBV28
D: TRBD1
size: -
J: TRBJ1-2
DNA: TGTGCCAGCAGAAACTCAGGGGGATTATTAGACTCCTATGGCTACACCTTC
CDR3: CASRNSGGLLDSYGYTF

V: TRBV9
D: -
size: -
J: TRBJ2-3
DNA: TGTGCCAGCAGCGTCGCTCCCGGGTGGGCAGATACGCAGTATTTT
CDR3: CASSVAPGWADTQYF

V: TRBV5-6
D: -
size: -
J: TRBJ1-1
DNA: TGTGCCAGCAGCTTGTACTCGGGGGAGAACACTGAAGCTTTCTTT
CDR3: CASSLYSGENTEAFF

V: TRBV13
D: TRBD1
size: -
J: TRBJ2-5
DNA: TGTGCCAGCAGCTTAGAGGGACAGCAAGAGACCCAGTACTTC
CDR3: CASSLEGQQETQYF

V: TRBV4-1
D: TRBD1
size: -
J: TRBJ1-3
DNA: TGCGCCAGCAGCCAAGGAGGGGACAGTGTTCGCTTTGGAAACACCATATATTTT
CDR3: CASSQGGDSVRFGNTIYF

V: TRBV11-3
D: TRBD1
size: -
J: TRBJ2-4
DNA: TGTGCCAGCAGCATGACCCGGACAGGGGGACAAAACATTCAGTACTTC
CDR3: CASSMTRTGGQNIQYF

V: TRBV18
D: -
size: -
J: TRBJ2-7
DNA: TGTGCCAGCTCACCACTATCGGGCGGGCTGAGCTCCTACGAGCAGTACTTC
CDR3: CASSPLSGGLSSYEQYF

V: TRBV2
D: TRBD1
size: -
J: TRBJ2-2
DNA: TGTGCCAGCAAAGCGACAGGGGGCGCCGGCGGGGAGCTGTTTTTT
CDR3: CASKATGGAGGELFF

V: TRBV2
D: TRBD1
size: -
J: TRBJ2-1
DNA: TGTGCCAGCAGTAATACCGGGACAGGGATCGATGAGCAGTTCTTC
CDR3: CASSNTGTGIDEQFF

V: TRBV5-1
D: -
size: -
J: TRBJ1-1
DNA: TGCGCCAGCAGCTGGCAGGCACAGCCCATGAACACTGAAGCTTTCTTT
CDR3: CASSWQAQPMNTEAFF

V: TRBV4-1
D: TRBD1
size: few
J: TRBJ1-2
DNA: TGCGCCAGCAGCCAAGTTTCGAAGGACAGGGGAGGGGGCTACACCTTC
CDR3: CASSQVSKDRGGGYTF

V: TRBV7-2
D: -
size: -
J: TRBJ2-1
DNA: TGTGCCAGCGCGGCGGGGTCATACAATGAGCAGTTCTTC
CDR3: CASAAGSYNEQFF

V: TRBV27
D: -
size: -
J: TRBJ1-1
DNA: TGTGCCAGCAGTTTAAATGGGGGGATCACTGAAGCTTTCTTT
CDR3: CASSLNGGITEAFF

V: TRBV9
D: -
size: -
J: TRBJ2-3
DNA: TGTGCCAGCAGCGTACAGGCGAGCACAGATACGCAGTATTTT
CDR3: CASSVQASTDTQYF

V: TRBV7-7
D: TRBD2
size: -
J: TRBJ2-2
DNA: TGTGCTAGCAGCCTGACTAGCGGGAGTGCCGGGGAGCTGTTTTTT
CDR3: CASSLTSGSAGELFF

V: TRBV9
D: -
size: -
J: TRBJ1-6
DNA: TGTGCCAGCAGCAATAAGTGGACAGATCATAATTCACCCCTCCACTTT
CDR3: CASSNKWTDHNSPLHF

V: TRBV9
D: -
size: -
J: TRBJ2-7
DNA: TGTGCCAGCAGCGTAGCCCCGGGAAGTTACTACGAGCAGTACTTC
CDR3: CASSVAPGSYYEQYF

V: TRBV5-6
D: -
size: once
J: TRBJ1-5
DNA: TGTGCCAGCAGCTCGAGGTGGAGCGATCAGCCCCAGCATTTT
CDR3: CASSSRWSDQPQHF

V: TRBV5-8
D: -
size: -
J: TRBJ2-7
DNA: TGTGCCAGCAGCTTGGCCGGCAGCGGAGCCTCCTACGAGCAGTACTTC
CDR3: CASSLAGSGASYEQYF

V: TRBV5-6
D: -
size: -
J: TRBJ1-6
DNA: TGTGCCAGCAGCTTGGGCGGGGCTGTACCCCTCCACTTT
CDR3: CASSLGGAVPLHF

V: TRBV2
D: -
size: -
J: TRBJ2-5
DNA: TGTGCCAGCAGTGAACAGGAGGAAGAGACCCAGTACTTC
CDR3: CASSEQEEETQYF

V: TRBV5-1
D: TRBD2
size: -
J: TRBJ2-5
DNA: TGCGCCAGCAGCTTGGCTACAGGGACTAGGTACCAAGAGACCCAGTACTTC
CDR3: CASSLATGTRYQETQYF

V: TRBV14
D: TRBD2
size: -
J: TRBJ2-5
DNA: TGTGCCAGCAGCCAAGTTTCTAGCGGGAGAGGGACCCAGTACTTC
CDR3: CASSQVSSGRGTQYF

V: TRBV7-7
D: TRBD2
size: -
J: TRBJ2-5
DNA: TGTGCCAGCAGCTTAGGGTTGGGACTAGCGGAGACCCAGTACTTC
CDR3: CASSLGLGLAETQYF

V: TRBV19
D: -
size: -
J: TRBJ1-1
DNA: TGTGCCAGTAGTATAGGGAGCAGGGCCACTGAAGCTTTCTTT
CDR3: CASSIGSRATEAFF

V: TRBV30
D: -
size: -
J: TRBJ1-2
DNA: TGTGCCTGGAGGGAGGCGGCTCGTGGCTACACCTTC
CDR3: CAWREAARGYTF

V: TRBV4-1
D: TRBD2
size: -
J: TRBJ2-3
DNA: TGCGCCAGCAGTCTCCGGGTAGCGGGGGGCACAGATACGCAGTATTTT
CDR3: CASSLRVAGGTDTQYF

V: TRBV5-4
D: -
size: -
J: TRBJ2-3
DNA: TGTGCCAGCAGCGTTATAGGGACTTCAGATACGCAGTATTTT
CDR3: CASSVIGTSDTQYF

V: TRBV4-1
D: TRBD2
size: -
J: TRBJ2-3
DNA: TGCGCCAGCAGCCAAGAAACAAGCGGGACCTTCACAGATACGCAGTATTTT
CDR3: CASSQETSGTFTDTQYF

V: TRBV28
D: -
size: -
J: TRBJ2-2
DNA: TGTGCCAGCAGTTTGGCCGGGTTCCAGGGGTACACCGGGGAGCTGTTTTTT
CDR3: CASSLAGFQGYTGELFF

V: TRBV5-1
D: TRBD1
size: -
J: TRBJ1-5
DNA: TGCGCCAGCAGCTTGGGTCAGGGGGGCCAGCCCCAGCATTTT
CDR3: CASSLGQGGQPQHF

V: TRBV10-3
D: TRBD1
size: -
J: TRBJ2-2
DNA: TGTGCCACCCGGGACAGAGACACCGGGGAGCTGTTTTTT
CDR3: CATRDRDTGELFF

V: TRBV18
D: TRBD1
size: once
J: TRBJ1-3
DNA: TGTGCCAGCTCACCCCTGCCGGACAGGGTGGGTGGAAACACCATATATTTT
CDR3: CASSPLPDRVGGNTIYF

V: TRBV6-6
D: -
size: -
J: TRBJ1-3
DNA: TGTGCCAGCGGGGAGAGGGCGCACTCTGGAAACACCATATATTTT
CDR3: CASGERAHSGNTIYF

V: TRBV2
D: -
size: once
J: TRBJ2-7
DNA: TGTGCCAGCAGTGAAGAACATTACCTCGACTACGAGCAGTACTTC
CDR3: CASSEEHYLDYEQYF

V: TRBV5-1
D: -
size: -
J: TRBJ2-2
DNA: TGCGCCAGCAGCACAAATACGAACACCGGGGAGCTGTTTTTT
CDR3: CASSTNTNTGELFF